The present T cell receptor (beta chain) was sequenced within a study of cytomegalovirus exposure and HLA in healthy donors. CDR3 length: 13 amino acids. Germline V gives CDR1 MRHNA, CDR2 SNTAGT. Trimming left V 2 bases short and J 8 bases short, with 12 bases between. About this clone: Its antigen is still unknown.

Points from the study as a whole: Later analysis found that TCR beta chains associated with HLA were more clonally expanded than other, equally common chains.

Primers: 60 Vbeta forward and 13 Jbeta reverse. This table comes from immunoSEQ multiplex PCR, and its TCRdb copy is limited to in-frame clones, with some not included. The sample records about 200,000 clones, 75% to 85% being singletons. The sample taken for sequencing was PBMCs. J is TRBJ1-2 and V is TRBV6-4; TRBD1 might be the D (6 bases). This sequence was found in a woman aged 50 to 60 in good health and CMV-seronegative. In nucleotides, the CDR3 is TGTGCCAGCAGTGACCGGGACACAGGGGGCTACACCTTC. Translated, it gives CASSDRDTGGYTF.